The entry that follows covers one T cell receptor beta chain sequence. This sample is part of a study of blood T cell repertoires in COVID-19. Study in general: The United States, Italy and Spain supplied acute and convalescent COVID-19 samples. From T cells, B-cell-depleted T cells, or PBMCs came the material, which was cDNA or gDNA.

As processed by the authors: Reference gene primers were amplified, and this amplification served to estimate nucleated cell counts. Sequencing was performed with immunoSEQ multiplex PCR; in TCRdb, only in-frame clones are kept and a portion is missing. V, J and clone size reflect that table, while D and trimming were determined from the DNA. The table lists 200,000 to 250,000 clones, 88% of them singletons, with more than 1.4% in the top ten. V gave up 2 bases and J gave up 2 bases; unmatched junction bases: 11. The CDR3 extends over 17 amino acids. Germline loops: CDR1 SGHAT, CDR2 FQNNGV. V gene TRBV11-2 combines with J gene TRBJ2-5; 7 bases are a match to TRBD2. The TCR sequence derives from a man aged 18 to 30 with active or convalescent COVID-19. The sequenced material came from peripheral blood. CDR3 in DNA: TGTGCCAGCAGCTTATATTCCGGGGCTAGCGGACAAGAGACCCAGTACTTC. It codes for CASSLYSGASGQETQYF.